The clone carrying this T cell receptor beta chain showed up many times. As yet, its antigen is unknown. The data were taken from a study of prognosis after radiotherapy for stage I lung cancer. From genomic DNA, two-round multiplex PCR was used to amplify TCR beta CDR3. Individual primers that were specific to each TRBV and TRBJ gene served in first-round PCR. TCRdb re-analysed the multiplex PCR reads in MiXCR, keeping a single row per CDR3 protein. Of about 51,000 distinct CDR3 sequences in the sample, 30% to 35% were seen once. Study-wide points: Reduced Shannon entropy following stereotactic body radiation therapy was recorded in patients who developed distant metastases. Once stereotactic body radiation therapy had been given, unique TCR clone counts fell, with a median of approximately 10,000 versus 7,000.

This specimen consisted of PBMCs, obtained before or after stereotactic body radiation therapy (not recorded which). This TCR derives from a donor over 45 with non-small cell lung cancer.

The CDR3 bases are TGTGCCACCAGTGAGGGGGGCTATGGCTACACCTTC. It specifies CATSEGGYGYTF. The chain employs TRBV24-1 and TRBJ1-2; D possibly corresponds to TRBD1 (5 bases). V was pared by 4 bases and J by 4 bases, with 6 bases between. This CDR3 is built from 12 residues. CDR1 and CDR2 (germline): KGHDR, SFDVKD.